This T cell receptor (beta chain) was retrieved from a study of control samples from healthy donors and cancer patients. This clone was observed a single time. This CDR3 contains 13 residues. With 8 bases clipped from V and 5 bases from J, the junction kept 6 bases outside the gene matches. Per germline, CDR1 MNHEY and CDR2 SVGAGI. Data came from immunoSEQ multiplex PCR; TCRdb stores just in-frame clones and leaves some out. Of roughly 48,000 clones in the sample, less than 95% were seen once. V is TRBV6-5 and J is TRBJ2-7, with TRBD1 identical over 10 bases. The sequence was obtained from a woman in her thirties or forties with head and neck cancer. Sequenced sample: PBMCs. The CDR3 DNA sequence: TGTGCCAGCGAGGACAGGGGGAGGGACGAGCAGTACTTC. Translating it yields CASEDRGRDEQYF.